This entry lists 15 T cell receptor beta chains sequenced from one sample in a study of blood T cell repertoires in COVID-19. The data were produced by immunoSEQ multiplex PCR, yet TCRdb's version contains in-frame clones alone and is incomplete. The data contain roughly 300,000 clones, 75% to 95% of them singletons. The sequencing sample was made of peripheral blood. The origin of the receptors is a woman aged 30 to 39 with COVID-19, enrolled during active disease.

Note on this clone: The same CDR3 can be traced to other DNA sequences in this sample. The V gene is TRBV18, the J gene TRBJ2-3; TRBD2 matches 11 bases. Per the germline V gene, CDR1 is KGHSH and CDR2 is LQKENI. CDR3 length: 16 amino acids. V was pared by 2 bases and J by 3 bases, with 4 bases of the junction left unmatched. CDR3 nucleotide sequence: TGTGCCAGCTCACCATTAGCGGGAGGGCCTACAGATACGCAGTATTTT. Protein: CASSPLAGGPTDTQYF.

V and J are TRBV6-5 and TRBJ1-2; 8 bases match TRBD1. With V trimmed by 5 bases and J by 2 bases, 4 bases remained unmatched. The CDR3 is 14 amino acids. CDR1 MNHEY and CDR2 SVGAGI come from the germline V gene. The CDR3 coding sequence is TGTGCCAGCAGTCCTCGGACAGGGAACTATGGCTACACCTTC. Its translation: CASSPRTGNYGYTF.

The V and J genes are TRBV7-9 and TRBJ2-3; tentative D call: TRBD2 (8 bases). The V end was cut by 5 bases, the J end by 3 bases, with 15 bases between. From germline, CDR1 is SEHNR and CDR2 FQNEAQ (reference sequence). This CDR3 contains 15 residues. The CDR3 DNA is TGTGCCAGCAGCCTTCGGGAGGGGGCTACAGATACGCAGTATTTT. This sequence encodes CASSLREGATDTQYF.

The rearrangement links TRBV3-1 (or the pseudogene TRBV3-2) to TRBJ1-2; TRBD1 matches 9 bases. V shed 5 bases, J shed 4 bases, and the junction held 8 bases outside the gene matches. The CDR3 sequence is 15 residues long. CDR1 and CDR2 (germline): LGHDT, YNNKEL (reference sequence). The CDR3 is CASSSGQGRGYGYTF. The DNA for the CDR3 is TGTGCCAGCAGCTCCGGACAGGGGAGGGGCTATGGCTACACCTTC.

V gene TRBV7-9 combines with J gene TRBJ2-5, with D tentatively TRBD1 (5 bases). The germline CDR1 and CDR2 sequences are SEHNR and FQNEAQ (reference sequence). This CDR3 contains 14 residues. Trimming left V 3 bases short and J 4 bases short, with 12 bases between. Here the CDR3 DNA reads TGTGCCAGCAGCTTGGGGCAGGGATCAGAGACCCAGTACTTC. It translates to CASSLGQGSETQYF.

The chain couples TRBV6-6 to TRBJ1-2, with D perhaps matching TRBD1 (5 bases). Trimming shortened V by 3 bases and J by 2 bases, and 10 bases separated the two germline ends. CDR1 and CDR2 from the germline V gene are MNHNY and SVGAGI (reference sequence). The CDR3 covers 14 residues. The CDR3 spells CASSYQGANYGYTF. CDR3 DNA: TGTGCCAGCAGTTATCAGGGCGCGAACTATGGCTACACCTTC.

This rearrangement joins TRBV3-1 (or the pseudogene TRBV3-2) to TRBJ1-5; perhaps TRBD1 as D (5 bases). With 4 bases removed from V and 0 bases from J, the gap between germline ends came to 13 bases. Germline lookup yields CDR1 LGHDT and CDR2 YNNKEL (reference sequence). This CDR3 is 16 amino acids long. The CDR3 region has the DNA TGTGCCAGCAGCCTCAGGGAAAATTATAGCAATCAGCCCCAGCATTTT. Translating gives CASSLRENYSNQPQHF.

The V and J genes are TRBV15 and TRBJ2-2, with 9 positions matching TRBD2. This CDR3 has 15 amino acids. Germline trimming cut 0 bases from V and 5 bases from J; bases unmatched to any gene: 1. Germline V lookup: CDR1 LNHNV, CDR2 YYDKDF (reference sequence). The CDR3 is CATSREGLATGELFF. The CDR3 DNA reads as TGTGCCACCAGCAGAGAGGGACTAGCTACCGGGGAGCTGTTTTTT. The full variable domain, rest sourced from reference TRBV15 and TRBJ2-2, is DAMVIQNPRYQVTQFGKPVTLSCSQTLNHNVMYWYQQKSSQAPKLLFHYYDKDFNNEADTPDNFQSRRPNTSFCFLDIRSPGLGDTAMYLCATSREGLATGELFFGEGSRLTVL.

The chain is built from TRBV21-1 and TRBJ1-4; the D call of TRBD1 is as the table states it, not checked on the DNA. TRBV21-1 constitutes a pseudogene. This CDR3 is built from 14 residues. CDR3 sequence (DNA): TGTGCCAGCTACAAGAAGTTCGAAAATGAAAAACTGTTTTTT. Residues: CASYKKFENEKLFF.

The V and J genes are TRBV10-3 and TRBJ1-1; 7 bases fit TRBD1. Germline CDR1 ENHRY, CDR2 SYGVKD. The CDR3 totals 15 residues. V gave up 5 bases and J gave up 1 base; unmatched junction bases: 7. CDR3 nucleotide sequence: TGTGCCATCAGTAGAGGGGGCCGGGGGAACACTGAAGCTTTCTTT. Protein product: CAISRGGRGNTEAFF.

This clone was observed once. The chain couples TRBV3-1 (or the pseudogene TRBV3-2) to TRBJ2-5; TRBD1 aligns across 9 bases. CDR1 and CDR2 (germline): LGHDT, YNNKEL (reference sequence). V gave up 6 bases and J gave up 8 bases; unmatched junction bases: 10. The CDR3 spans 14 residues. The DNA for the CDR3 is TGTGCCAGCAGTCAACAGGGGGCGCGGGACACCCAGTACTTC. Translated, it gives CASSQQGARDTQYF.

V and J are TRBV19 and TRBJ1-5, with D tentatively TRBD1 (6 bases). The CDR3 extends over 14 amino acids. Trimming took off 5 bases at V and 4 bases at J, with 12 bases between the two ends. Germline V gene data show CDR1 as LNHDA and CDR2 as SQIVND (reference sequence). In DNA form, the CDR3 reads TGTGCCAGTAGTGAAGGGGGGGGGAATCAGCCCCAGCATTTT. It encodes CASSEGGGNQPQHF.

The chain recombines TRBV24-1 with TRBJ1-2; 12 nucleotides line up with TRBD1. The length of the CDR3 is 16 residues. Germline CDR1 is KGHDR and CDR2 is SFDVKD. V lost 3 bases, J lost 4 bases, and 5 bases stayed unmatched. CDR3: CATSDAGTGGTYGYTF. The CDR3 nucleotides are TGTGCCACCAGTGATGCCGGGACAGGGGGCACCTATGGCTACACCTTC.

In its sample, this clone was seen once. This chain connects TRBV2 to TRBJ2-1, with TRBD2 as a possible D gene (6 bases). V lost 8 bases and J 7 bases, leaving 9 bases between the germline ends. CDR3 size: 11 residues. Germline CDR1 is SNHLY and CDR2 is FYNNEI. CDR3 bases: TGTGCCAGCCGGGACTGGAATGAGCAGTTCTTC. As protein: CASRDWNEQFF. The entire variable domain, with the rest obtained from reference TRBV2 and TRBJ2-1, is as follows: EPEVTQTPSHQVTQMGQEVILRCVPISNHLYFYWYRQILGQKVEFLVSFYNNEISEKSEIFDDQFSVERPDGSNFTLKIRSTKLEDSAMYFCASRDWNEQFFGPGTRLTVL.

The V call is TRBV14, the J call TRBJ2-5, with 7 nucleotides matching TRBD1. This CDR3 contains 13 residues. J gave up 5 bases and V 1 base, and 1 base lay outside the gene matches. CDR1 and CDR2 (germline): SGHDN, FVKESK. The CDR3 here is CASSQGGGETQYF. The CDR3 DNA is TGTGCCAGCAGCCAAGGAGGGGGCGAGACCCAGTACTTC.